The clone carrying this T cell receptor (beta chain) was counted only a few times. The target antigen is unknown. Expressed TCRB transcripts were sequenced because the isolated RNA had all been reverse transcribed beforehand. Assay: immunoSEQ multiplex PCR; the TCRdb copy retains only in-frame clones and omits some. In the table there are almost 350,000 clones, around 8% of which are singletons. The germline V gene encodes CDR1 MDHEN and CDR2 SYDVKM. Between the trimmed V and J ends, which lost 5 bases and 2 bases, there was a span of 16 bases. This CDR3 region has 17 residues. The data originate from a study of beta chain features in type 1 diabetes. Study at large: The number of sorted cells examined across all samples was around 110 million. Regarding the study as a whole: High-TCR-expressing cells could be over-represented by cDNA sequencing. The question left open here concerned HLA type influencing TCRB rearrangement. Shorter templates may be favored by PCR, equally so in patients and controls.

Sequenced sample: central memory CD4+ T cells from blood. This clonotype originated in a woman aged 18-35 years in good health. The rearrangement uses TRBV28 and TRBJ2-6, with D maybe TRBD1 (6 bases). CDR3 DNA: TGTGCCAGCAGTAGTACAGGGATCGAGGCTGGGGCCAACGTCCTGACTTTC. The encoded protein is CASSSTGIEAGANVLTF. Complete variable domain (other parts from reference TRBV28 and TRBJ2-6): DVKVTQSSRYLVKRTGEKVFLECVQDMDHENMFWYRQDPGLGLRLIYFSYDVKMKEKGDIPEGYSVSREKKERFSLILESASTNQTSMYLCASSSTGIEAGANVLTFGAGSRLTVL.